Sequencing of this TCR beta chain was carried out in a study of immune evolution from preneoplasia to lung adenocarcinoma. Study findings and constraints: From normal lung to invasive adenocarcinoma, top clone frequencies appeared to decrease. Later-stage lesions appeared to have more T cells, more diversity, less clonality.

With respect to this clone: The antigen is undetermined.

The table came from immunoSEQ multiplex PCR; TCRdb's copy has only in-frame clones and leaves some out. The data contain roughly 10,000 clones, around 78% of them singletons. The sequenced sample was FFPE minimally invasive lung adenocarcinoma tissue. This TCR was sampled from a person aged 60-79 years with lung adenocarcinoma.

DNA for the CDR3: TGTGCCAGCAGCCCTCCGGGACCTGAAGCTTTCTTT. Its translation is CASSPPGPEAFF. The chain is built from TRBV7-3 and TRBJ1-1; D is possibly TRBD1 (5 bases). CDR3 size: 12 residues. Trimming took 5 bases from V and 6 from J, leaving 10 bases between them. Germline lookup yields CDR1 SGHTA and CDR2 FQGTGA.